This T cell receptor beta chain was sequenced for a study of T cell repertoires in cytomegalovirus infection (dated by TCRdb to between 2019 and 2020). Describing the broader study: The HLA type of each donor mattered for the analysis, because public TCR beta signatures pointed to carriage of CMV infection along with the matching HLA type. Points the paper makes about the study in general: The ex vivo response was dominated by HLA-C-restricted CMV-specific TCR beta clonotypes, which also provided the single most frequent clonotype in two of eight donors. In both this cohort and an independent roughly 330-donor cohort, the cumulative frequency of public TCR beta family members distinguished carriers of CMV infection plus the relevant HLA type.

Note on this clonotype: No cognate antigen has been identified for it. Within one base of it there is no much larger clone, and no base qualities were kept.

CDR1 and CDR2, looked up from the germline V gene, are SGHDN and FVKESK. The CDR3, cysteine through phenylalanine, is 14 amino acids long. Only the CDR3 DNA is retained, 42 bases long and in frame from the first base. Trimming takes 4 bases from V and 5 bases from J, and the germline ends sit 12 bases apart. TCRdb names Illumina HiSeq 1500 as the instrument used. Clones were called with MiXCR by TCRdb after fastp trimmed the public reads at Q25, and only in-frame beta chains were retained. One record per CDR3 amino acid sequence lists the most common genes and DNA. For this sample there are more than 150,000 distinct CDR3 sequences; about 28% appear just once. The ten most abundant clones make up roughly 32% of the sample.

This receptor was identified in a human donor in good health (CMV status not recorded). Some clones in this sample may be carry-over from other donors' samples. The sequence links TRBV14 to TRBJ2-1; the D segment cannot be called with confidence. Sequencing used PBMCs. CDR3 reads: CASSPEMGNNEQFF. The nucleotide sequence reads TGTGCCAGCAGCCCGGAGATGGGCAACAATGAGCAGTTCTTC.